The source of this T cell receptor beta chain is a study of blood T cells in healthy people across ages. The use of a sample-barcoded 5' primer and a J-beta primer mix characterized a second PCR of about 6 to 11 cycles. TCRdb recomputed calls from the 5' RACE reads with MiXCR, one row per CDR3 protein. The repertoire holds about 930,000 distinct CDR3 sequences, with 25% to 30% as singletons. The CDR3 has 18 amino acids. CDR1 and CDR2 from the germline V gene are SGHDN and FVKESK. V was pared by 6 bases and J by 1 base, with 19 bases between. This clonotype came up a few times. Individuals who donated were healthy Caucasians from Russia aged roughly 6 to 100. These data were likewise used in another study, on T cells of mothers and their children. As reported in that work: Healthy Caucasian mothers, three in number, and their six children were the donors. In both related and unrelated pairs, TCR recombination output is shaped similarly by thymic selection.

The TCR originated in a woman in her thirties or forties in good health. V is TRBV14 and J is TRBJ2-6; unclear D gene. Input material: blood. The CDR3 region has the DNA TGTGCCAGCAGGTCCTCCGTATCGTCCTATTCTGGGGCCAACGTCCTGACTTTC. It is translated as CASRSSVSSYSGANVLTF.